Listed here are 2 T cell receptor beta chains from one sample, sequenced in a study of beta chain features in type 1 diabetes. Study outcomes and limitations: Moderate but significant shortening of TCRB CDR3s was recorded in all four CD4+ subsets from Type 1 diabetes patients.

cDNA synthesis used the whole RNA isolate, giving expressed TCRB sequences. Generated by immunoSEQ multiplex PCR, the TCRdb table keeps only in-frame clones and is missing some. The table shows hundreds of thousands of clones, with about an eighth occurring only once. What these receptors recognize is not known. The sequenced sample was naive CD4+ T cells from blood. Source of these receptors: a man younger than 35 with type 1 diabetes.

The J gene is TRBJ2-7, the V gene TRBV28, with D tentatively TRBD1 (6 bases). The CDR3 is 14 amino acids. V was clipped by 6 bases and J by 3 bases, with 15 bases between them. The germline V gene encodes CDR1 MDHEN and CDR2 SYDVKM. The CDR3 is CASSLGTGYYEQYF. DNA of the CDR3: TGTGCCAGCAGCTTGGGAACAGGGTACTACGAGCAGTACTTC.

The V gene is TRBV7-9, the J gene TRBJ2-3; 9 nucleotides align to TRBD1. Germline CDR1 SEHNR, CDR2 FQNEAQ (reference sequence). Trimming removed 2 bases from V and 7 bases from J; junction bases left unmatched: 7. The CDR3 length is 15 residues. The CDR3 spells CASSLRGQGKNTQYF. Written as DNA, the CDR3 is TGTGCCAGCAGCTTACGGGGACAGGGTAAAAATACGCAGTATTTT.